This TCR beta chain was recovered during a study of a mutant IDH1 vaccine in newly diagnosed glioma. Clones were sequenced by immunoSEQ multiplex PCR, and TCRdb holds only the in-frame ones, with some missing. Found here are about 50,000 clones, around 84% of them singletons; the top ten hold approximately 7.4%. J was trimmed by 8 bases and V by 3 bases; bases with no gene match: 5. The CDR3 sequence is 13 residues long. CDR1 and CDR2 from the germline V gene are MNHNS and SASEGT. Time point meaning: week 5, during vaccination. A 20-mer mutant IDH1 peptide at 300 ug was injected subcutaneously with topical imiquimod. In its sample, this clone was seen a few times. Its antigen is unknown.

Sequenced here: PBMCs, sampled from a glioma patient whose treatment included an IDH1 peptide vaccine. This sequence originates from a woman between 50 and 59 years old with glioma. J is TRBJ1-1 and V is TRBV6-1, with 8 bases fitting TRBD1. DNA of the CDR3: TGTGCCAGCAGTGACAGGGGGCGAAGAGAAGCTTTCTTT. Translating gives CASSDRGRREAFF.